This T cell receptor (beta chain) was obtained from a study of T-cell reconstitution after alpha-beta-depleted transplantation in children. Unique molecular identifiers were incorporated during preparation of the TCRbeta library. TCRdb processed the PCR reads anew with MiXCR; each CDR3 protein has one entry. The top ten clones hold around 6% of a sample with 450,000 to 500,000 distinct CDR3 sequences, 12% of them seen once. This specimen consisted of PBMCs from the stem cell graft donor, obtained from the stem cell graft. This receptor was taken from a human donor who donated a stem cell graft to a child with combined immunodeficiency.

The CDR3 sequence: CASSPTQGFGEQYF. In DNA form, the CDR3 reads TGTGCCAGCAGCCCTACCCAGGGTTTCGGCGAGCAGTACTTC. This chain joins TRBV7-9 and TRBJ2-7, with D perhaps TRBD1 (5 bases). V lost 5 bases and J 6 bases, leaving 17 bases between the germline ends. The CDR3 is 14 amino acids. Germline lookup yields CDR1 SEHNR and CDR2 FQNEAQ (reference sequence).